This T cell receptor (beta chain) was sequenced in a study of shared clonotypes between healthy human individuals. Overall study findings and caveats: Non-shared clonotypes displayed generation probabilities falling below those of clonotypes present in all four donors.

Negatively enriched CD4+ T cells were divided by CD45RA into naive and memory. The authors loaded around 190 ng DNA, roughly 33,000 T cell genomes, into sorted-subset replicate PCRs. In the authors' workflow: ImmunoSEQ only sent back junction sequences with no quality scores, so filtering was done differently. Profiling relied on immunoSEQ multiplex PCR, and the TCRdb table lists in-frame clones only, not all of them. V, J and clone size reflect that table, while D and trimming were determined from the DNA. The data contain roughly 300,000 clones, about 73% of them singletons. In this sample, this clone turned up once. What it binds is not known. There are 14 residues in the CDR3. Germline CDR1 and CDR2: MNHEY and SVGAGI. V shed 6 bases and J shed 0 bases, with 11 bases lying between them.

Input material: memory CD4+ T cells sorted from blood. The subset denotes: CD45RA-negative fraction. The chain links TRBV6-5 to TRBJ1-2; D ambiguous. The sequence was collected from a man younger than 40 in good health. The CDR3 region has the DNA TGTGCCAGCAGGTCCGGACCTACTAACTATGGCTACACCTTC. This sequence encodes CASRSGPTNYGYTF.